One and the same sample provided the 7 T cell receptor beta chains below, sequenced in a study of T cell changes during pregnancy in multiple sclerosis. Sequencing was performed with immunoSEQ multiplex PCR; in TCRdb, only in-frame clones are kept and a portion is missing. The sample holds tens of thousands of clones, around nine tenths seen once. The sample consisted of peripheral blood, taken in the third trimester of pregnancy. The receptors derive from a female donor with multiple sclerosis, enrolled in a pregnancy study.

This chain joins TRBV9 and TRBJ2-5, with 11 bases identical to TRBD1. The CDR3 has 18 amino acids. Germline CDR1 and CDR2: SGDLS and YYNGEE. V trimming: 3 bases; J trimming: 4 bases; junction bases outside the gene matches: 14. CDR3 in amino acids: CASSDLRGGQGVSETQYF. The DNA of the CDR3 is TGTGCCAGCAGCGACCTTAGGGGGGGACAGGGGGTTTCAGAGACCCAGTACTTC.

This chain links TRBV11-3 with TRBJ2-1; 9 bases map to TRBD2. Germline V lookup: CDR1 SGHNT, CDR2 YENEEA. With V trimmed by 1 base and J by 6 bases, 4 bases remained unmatched. The CDR3 has 15 residues. The chain's CDR3 is CASSLASGKFNEQFF. CDR3 DNA: TGTGCCAGCAGCTTAGCTAGCGGGAAGTTCAATGAGCAGTTCTTC.

The chain employs TRBV2 and TRBJ1-3; TRBD1 might be the D (6 bases). The CDR3 is 14 residues long. Trimming shortened V by 7 bases and J by 0 bases, and 10 bases separated the two germline ends. From germline, CDR1 is SNHLY and CDR2 FYNNEI. The CDR3 bases are TGTGCCAGCAAGCTGGACAGCTCTGGAAACACCATATATTTT. Amino acid sequence: CASKLDSSGNTIYF. The full variable domain, with the rest looked up from reference TRBV2 and TRBJ1-3, is EPEVTQTPSHQVTQMGQEVILRCVPISNHLYFYWYRQILGQKVEFLVSFYNNEISEKSEIFDDQFSVERPDGSNFTLKIRSTKLEDSAMYFCASKLDSSGNTIYFGEGSWLTVV.

The chain combines TRBV19 with TRBJ2-7, with D perhaps matching TRBD2 (6 bases). Trimming left V 5 bases short and J 2 bases short, with 13 bases between. Germline-derived CDR1 and CDR2 are LNHDA and SQIVND (reference sequence). The CDR3 has 14 amino acids. CDR3 sequence: CASSFLAGPYEQYF. CDR3 coding DNA: TGTGCCAGTAGTTTCCTTGCGGGGCCCTACGAGCAGTACTTC.

The J gene is TRBJ2-1, the V gene TRBV5-1, with TRBD2 as a possible D gene (7 bases). Germline CDR1 SGHRS, CDR2 YFSETQ. The V end lost 4 bases, the J end lost 4 bases, and 15 bases lay between the germline ends. The CDR3 has 15 amino acids. The CDR3 sequence: CASSPGGGVYNEQFF. For the CDR3, the DNA is TGCGCCAGCAGCCCGGGGGGCGGGGTGTACAATGAGCAGTTCTTC.

This chain connects TRBV2 to TRBJ2-2; D may be TRBD2 (6 bases). Trimming pared 6 bases from V and 2 bases from J, leaving 10 bases between. Germline values: CDR1 SNHLY, CDR2 FYNNEI. The CDR3 covers 14 residues. In DNA, the CDR3 is TGTGCCAGCAGGGGGGGAACAAACACCGGGGAGCTGTTTTTT. Translated, it gives CASRGGTNTGELFF.

A remark on this clone: The junction and the germline gene differ at one end; a read error may be behind it. The rearrangement joins TRBV25-1 to TRBJ2-7; a weak D match, TRBD1 (6 bases). CDR1 MGHDK and CDR2 SYGVNS come from the germline V gene. The CDR3 covers 11 residues. CDR3 sequence (DNA): TGTGCCAGCAGTGACCGGGACAAGGCCTCGTTC. This codes for CASSDRDKASF.